This TCR beta chain was sequenced for a study of CD8 T cells in ankylosing spondylitis. Study findings and constraints: Disease-associated clones were reportedly significantly overrepresented in matched ankylosing spondylitis synovial fluid.

The V and J ends lost 5 bases and 3 bases respectively, with 11 bases between them. This CDR3 contains 14 residues. Germline V gene lookup returns CDR1 MNHEY and CDR2 SMNVEV (reference sequence). Each CDR3 protein gets one entry after TCRdb re-called the 5' RACE reads with MiXCR. Here the sample spans about 30,000 distinct CDR3 sequences, roughly 29% being singletons. This clonotype was counted only a few times. The antigen is unknown. The source of this sequence is a male donor with ankylosing spondylitis. The J gene is TRBJ2-4, the V gene TRBV27, with D possibly matching TRBD2 (6 bases). Material: synovial fluid, either unsorted or a sorted T cell fraction (not recorded which). The chain's CDR3 is CASSLGGFKNIQYF. As DNA, the CDR3 is TGTGCCAGCAGTCTGGGGGGTTTCAAAAACATTCAGTACTTC.